The 5 T cell receptor beta chains given below trace back to one sample, sequenced in a study of blood T cell repertoires in COVID-19. Method: immunoSEQ multiplex PCR; TCRdb's copy keeps in-frame clones and lacks some. Of just over 150,000 clones detected, 85% to 95% appear once; the ten largest clones hold over 3.5%. Material: peripheral blood. These receptors were collected from a woman aged 50 to 60 with acute or convalescent COVID-19.

The chain recombines TRBV11-2 with TRBJ1-5; tentatively, D is TRBD1 (6 bases). The germline V and J ends were trimmed by 5 bases and 4 bases, with 15 bases remaining between them. Germline V CDR1 and CDR2: SGHAT, FQNNGV. The CDR3 extends over 15 amino acids. This chain's CDR3 is CASSDPGARNQPQHF. In DNA, the CDR3 is TGTGCCAGCAGCGACCCAGGGGCTCGGAATCAGCCCCAGCATTTT.

The chain recombines TRBV6-5 with TRBJ2-2; tentative D call: TRBD2 (5 bases). V was trimmed by 6 bases and J by 0 bases, leaving 11 bases between them. The CDR3 runs to 15 residues. Germline loops: CDR1 MNHEY, CDR2 SVGAGI. CDR3 protein: CASRQGGTNTGELFF. Here the CDR3 DNA reads TGTGCCAGCAGGCAAGGAGGTACGAACACCGGGGAGCTGTTTTTT.

The V call is TRBV4-3, the J call TRBJ2-2; TRBD1 aligns across 7 bases. J was trimmed by 4 bases and V by 2 bases; bases with no gene match: 4. CDR1 LGHNA and CDR2 YSLEER come from the germline V gene. The CDR3 is made up of 15 amino acids. CDR3 region: CASSQNEGATGELFF. The CDR3 DNA is TGCGCCAGCAGCCAAAATGAGGGGGCCACCGGGGAGCTGTTTTTT.

The V and J genes are TRBV10-3 and TRBJ2-5, with 10 bases identical to TRBD2. CDR3 size: 15 residues. Per the germline V gene, CDR1 is ENHRY and CDR2 is SYGVKD. V dropped 5 bases and J dropped 2; count of bases not matched to a gene: 5. The CDR3 DNA sequence: TGTGCCATCAGTCCCAGCGGGGGGGCACAAGAGACCCAGTACTTC. Amino acid sequence: CAISPSGGAQETQYF.

In DNA, the CDR3 is TGTGCCAGTAGTGTCGGGACAGGGGGCATGTACGAGCAGTACTTC. This sequence encodes CASSVGTGGMYEQYF. This chain uses TRBV19 with TRBJ2-7; 12 bases match TRBD1. The CDR3 has 15 residues. V lost 5 bases, J lost 4 bases, and 6 bases stayed unmatched. Germline CDR1 and CDR2: LNHDA and SQIVND (reference sequence).